The clone carrying this T cell receptor beta chain was detected only a few times. Antigen unknown. Vbeta (60) and Jbeta (13) primers were used in the PCR. Clones were sequenced by immunoSEQ multiplex PCR, and TCRdb holds only the in-frame ones, with some missing. Of 130,000 to 150,000 clones listed, around 77% are singletons. The CDR3 is made up of 15 amino acids. Germline V gene lookup returns CDR1 SGHVS and CDR2 FNYEAQ. Germline trimming cut 5 bases from V and 0 bases from J; bases unmatched to any gene: 4. This sample is drawn from a study of cytomegalovirus exposure and HLA in healthy donors. Study findings and constraints: The authors listed 164 TCR beta chains as cytomegalovirus-associated.

What was sequenced was PBMCs. The rearrangement links TRBV7-6 to TRBJ2-1; TRBD1 matches at 7 bases. The TCR originated in a woman aged 40-49 years in good health and CMV-seropositive. CDR3: CASSEQGSSYNEQFF. As DNA, the CDR3 is TGTGCCAGCAGCGAACAGGGGAGCTCCTACAATGAGCAGTTCTTC.